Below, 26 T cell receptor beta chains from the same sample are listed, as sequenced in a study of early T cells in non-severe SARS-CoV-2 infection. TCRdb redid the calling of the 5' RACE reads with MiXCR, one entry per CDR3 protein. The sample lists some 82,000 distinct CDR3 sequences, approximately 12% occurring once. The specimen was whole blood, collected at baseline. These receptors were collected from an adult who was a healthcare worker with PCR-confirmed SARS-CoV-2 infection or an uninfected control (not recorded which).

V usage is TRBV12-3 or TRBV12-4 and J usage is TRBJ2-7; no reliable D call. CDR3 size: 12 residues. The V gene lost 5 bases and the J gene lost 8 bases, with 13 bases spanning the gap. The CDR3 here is CASSPGSDKQYF. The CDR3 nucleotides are TGTGCCAGCAGTCCCGGAAGCGACAAGCAGTACTTC.

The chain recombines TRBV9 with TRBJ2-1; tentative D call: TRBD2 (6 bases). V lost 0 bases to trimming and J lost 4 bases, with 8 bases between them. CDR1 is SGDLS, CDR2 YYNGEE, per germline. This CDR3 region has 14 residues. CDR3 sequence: CASSVESGYNEQFF. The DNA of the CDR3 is TGTGCCAGCAGCGTAGAGAGCGGGTACAATGAGCAGTTCTTC.

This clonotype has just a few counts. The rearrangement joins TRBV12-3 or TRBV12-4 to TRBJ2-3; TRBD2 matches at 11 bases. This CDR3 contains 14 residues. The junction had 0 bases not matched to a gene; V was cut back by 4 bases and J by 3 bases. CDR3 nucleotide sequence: TGTGCCAGCAGTTGGACTAGCGGGACAGATACGCAGTATTTT. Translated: CASSWTSGTDTQYF.

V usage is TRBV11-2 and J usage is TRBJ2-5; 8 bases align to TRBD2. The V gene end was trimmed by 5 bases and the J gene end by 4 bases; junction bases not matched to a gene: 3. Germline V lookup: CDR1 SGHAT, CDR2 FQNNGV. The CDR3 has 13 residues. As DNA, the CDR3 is TGTGCCAGCAGCCGGACTAGCAGAGAGACCCAGTACTTC. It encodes CASSRTSRETQYF.

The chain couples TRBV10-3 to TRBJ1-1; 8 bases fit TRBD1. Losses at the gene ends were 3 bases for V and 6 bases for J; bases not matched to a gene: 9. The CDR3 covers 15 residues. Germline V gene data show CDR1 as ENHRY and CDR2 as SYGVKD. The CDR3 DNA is TGTGCCATCAGTGATTTCGGACAGGGAGAGTCTGAAGCTTTCTTT. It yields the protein CAISDFGQGESEAFF.

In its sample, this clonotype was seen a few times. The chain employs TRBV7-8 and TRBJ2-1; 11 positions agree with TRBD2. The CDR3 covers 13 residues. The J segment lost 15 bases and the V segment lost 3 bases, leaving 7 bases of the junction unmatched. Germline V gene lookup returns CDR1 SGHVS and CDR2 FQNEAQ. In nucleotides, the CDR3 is TGTGCCAGCAGCTTTCTAGCGGGGGGTAGAATGTTCTTC. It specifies CASSFLAGGRMFF.

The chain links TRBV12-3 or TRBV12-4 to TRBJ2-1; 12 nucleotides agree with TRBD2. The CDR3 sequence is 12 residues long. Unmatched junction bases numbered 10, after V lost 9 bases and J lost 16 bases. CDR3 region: CASRRGLAGHFF. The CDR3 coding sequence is TGTGCCAGTCGCCGAGGACTAGCGGGGCACTTCTTC.

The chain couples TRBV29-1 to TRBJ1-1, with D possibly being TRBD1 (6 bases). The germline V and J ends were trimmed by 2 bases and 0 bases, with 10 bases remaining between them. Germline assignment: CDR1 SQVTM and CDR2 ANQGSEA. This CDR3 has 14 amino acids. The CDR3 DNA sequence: TGCAGCGTTGAAACGGGACAAGTGAACACTGAAGCTTTCTTT. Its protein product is CSVETGQVNTEAFF.

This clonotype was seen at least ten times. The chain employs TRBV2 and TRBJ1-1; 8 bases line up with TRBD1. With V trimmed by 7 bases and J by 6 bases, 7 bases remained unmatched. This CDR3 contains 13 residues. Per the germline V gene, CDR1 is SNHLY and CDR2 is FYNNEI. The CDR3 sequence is CASTGQGRAEAFF. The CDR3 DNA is TGTGCCAGCACAGGACAGGGAAGGGCTGAAGCTTTCTTT.

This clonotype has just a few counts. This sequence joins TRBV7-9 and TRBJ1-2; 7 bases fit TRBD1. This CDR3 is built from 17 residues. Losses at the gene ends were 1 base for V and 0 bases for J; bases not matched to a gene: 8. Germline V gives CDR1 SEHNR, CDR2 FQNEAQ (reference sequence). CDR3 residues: CASSLGHGQEANYGYTF. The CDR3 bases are TGTGCCAGCAGCTTAGGTCATGGACAGGAAGCTAACTATGGCTACACCTTC.

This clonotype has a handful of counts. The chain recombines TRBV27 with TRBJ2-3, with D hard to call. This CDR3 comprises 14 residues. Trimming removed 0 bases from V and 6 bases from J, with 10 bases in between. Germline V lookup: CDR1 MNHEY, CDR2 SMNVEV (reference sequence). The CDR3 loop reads CASSLSRLRDTQYF. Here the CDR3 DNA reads TGTGCCAGCAGTTTATCACGACTTAGGGATACGCAGTATTTT.

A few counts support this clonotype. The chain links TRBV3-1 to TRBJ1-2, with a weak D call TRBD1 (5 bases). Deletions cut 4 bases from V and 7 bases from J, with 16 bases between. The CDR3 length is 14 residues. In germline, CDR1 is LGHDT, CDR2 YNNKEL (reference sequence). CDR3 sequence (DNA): TGTGCCAGCAGCCGAAGCACGGGGGAGATTGGCTACACCTTC. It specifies CASSRSTGEIGYTF.

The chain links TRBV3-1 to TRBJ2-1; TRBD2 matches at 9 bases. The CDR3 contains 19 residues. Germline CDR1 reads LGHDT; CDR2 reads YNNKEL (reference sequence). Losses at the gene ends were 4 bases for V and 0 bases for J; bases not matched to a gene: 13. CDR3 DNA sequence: TGTGCCAGCAGCCCCCGGGCGGGGGGGGCTATTCACTCCTACAATGAGCAGTTCTTC. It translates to CASSPRAGGAIHSYNEQFF.

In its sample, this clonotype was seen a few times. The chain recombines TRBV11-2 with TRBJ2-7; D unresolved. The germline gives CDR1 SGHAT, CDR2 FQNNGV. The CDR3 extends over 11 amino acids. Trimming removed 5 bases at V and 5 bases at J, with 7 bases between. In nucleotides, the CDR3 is TGTGCCAGCAGCCGTCCGGACGAGCAGTACTTC. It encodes CASSRPDEQYF.

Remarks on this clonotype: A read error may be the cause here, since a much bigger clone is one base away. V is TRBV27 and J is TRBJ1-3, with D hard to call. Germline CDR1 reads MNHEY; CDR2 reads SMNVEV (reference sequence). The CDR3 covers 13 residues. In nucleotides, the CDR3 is TGTGCCAGCAGACCCGACCCCAAGGGATCTTCGCTCTTT. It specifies CASRPDPKGSSLF.

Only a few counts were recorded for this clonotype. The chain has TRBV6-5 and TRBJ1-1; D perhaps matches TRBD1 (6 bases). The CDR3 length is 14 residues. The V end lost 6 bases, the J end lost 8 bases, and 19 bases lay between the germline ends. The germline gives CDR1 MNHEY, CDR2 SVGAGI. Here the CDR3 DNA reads TGTGCCAGCAGCAGGGGACTGAATTTTTTAGAAGCTTTCTTT. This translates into CASSRGLNFLEAFF.

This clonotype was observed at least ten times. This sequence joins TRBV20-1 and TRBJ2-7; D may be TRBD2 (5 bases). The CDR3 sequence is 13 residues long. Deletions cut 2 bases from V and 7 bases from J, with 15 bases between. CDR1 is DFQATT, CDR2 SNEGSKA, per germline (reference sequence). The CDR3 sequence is CSARSGPWREQYF. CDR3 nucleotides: TGCAGTGCTAGATCCGGACCTTGGAGGGAGCAGTACTTC.

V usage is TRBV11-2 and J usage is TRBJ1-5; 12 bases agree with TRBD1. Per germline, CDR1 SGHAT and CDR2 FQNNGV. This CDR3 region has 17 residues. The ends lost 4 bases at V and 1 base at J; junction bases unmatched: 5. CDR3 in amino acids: CASSWGQGARSNQPQHF. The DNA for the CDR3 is TGTGCCAGCAGCTGGGGACAGGGGGCGCGAAGCAATCAGCCCCAGCATTTT.

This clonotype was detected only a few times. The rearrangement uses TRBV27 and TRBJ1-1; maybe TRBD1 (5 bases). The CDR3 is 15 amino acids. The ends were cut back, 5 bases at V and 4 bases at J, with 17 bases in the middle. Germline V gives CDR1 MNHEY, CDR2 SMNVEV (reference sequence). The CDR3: CASSTWDRAGTEAFF. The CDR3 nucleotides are TGTGCCAGCAGTACCTGGGACCGGGCGGGCACTGAAGCTTTCTTT.

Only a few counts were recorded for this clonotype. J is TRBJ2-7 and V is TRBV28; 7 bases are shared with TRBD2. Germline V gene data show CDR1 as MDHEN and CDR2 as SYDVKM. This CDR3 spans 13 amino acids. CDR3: CVTSRTRRGEQYF. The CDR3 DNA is TGTGTTACCTCCCGGACTAGGCGGGGCGAGCAGTACTTC.

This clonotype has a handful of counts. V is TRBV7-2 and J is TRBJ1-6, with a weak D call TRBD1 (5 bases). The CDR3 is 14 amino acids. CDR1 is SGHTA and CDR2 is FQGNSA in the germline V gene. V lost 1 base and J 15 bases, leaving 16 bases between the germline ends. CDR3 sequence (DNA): TGTGCCAGCAGCTTAGGACGCGTCGGGGGGGACCTCCACTTT. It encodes CASSLGRVGGDLHF.

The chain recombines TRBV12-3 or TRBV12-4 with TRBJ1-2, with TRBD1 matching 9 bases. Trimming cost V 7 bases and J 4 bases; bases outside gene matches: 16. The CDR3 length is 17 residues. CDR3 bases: TGTGCCAGCACCCTATGGGGACAGGGTCATAGATCCTATGGCTACACCTTC. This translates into CASTLWGQGHRSYGYTF.

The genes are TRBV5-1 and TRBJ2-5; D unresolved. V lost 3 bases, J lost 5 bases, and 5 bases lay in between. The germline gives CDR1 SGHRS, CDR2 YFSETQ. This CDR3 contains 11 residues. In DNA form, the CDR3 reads TGCGCCAGCAGCTCGAAGGAGACCCAGTACTTC. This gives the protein CASSSKETQYF.

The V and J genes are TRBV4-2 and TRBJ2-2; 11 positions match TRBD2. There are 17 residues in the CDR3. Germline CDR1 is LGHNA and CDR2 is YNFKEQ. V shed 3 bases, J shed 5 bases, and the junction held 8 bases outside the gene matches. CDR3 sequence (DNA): TGTGCCAGCAGCCAGGGACTAGCGGCCTGGGGGACCGGGGAGCTGTTTTTT. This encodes CASSQGLAAWGTGELFF.

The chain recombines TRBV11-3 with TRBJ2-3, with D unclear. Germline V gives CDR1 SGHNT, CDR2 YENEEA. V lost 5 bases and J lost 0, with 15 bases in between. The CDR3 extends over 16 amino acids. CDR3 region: CASSHRAGLSTDTQYF. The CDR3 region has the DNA TGTGCCAGCAGCCACCGGGCCGGGCTTAGCACAGATACGCAGTATTTT. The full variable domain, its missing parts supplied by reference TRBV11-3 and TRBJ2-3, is EAGVVQSPRYKIIEKKQPVAFWCNPISGHNTLYWYLQNLGQGPELLIRYENEEAVDDSQLPKDRFSAERLKGVDSTLKIQPAELGDSAVYLCASSHRAGLSTDTQYFGPGTRLTVL.

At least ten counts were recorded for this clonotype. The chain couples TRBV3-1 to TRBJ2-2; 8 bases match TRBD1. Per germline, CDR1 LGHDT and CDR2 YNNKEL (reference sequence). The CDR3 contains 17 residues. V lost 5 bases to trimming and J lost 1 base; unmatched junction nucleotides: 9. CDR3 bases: TGTGCCAGCAGCTTTACAGGGGGTTTGTTGAACACCGGGGAGCTGTTTTTT. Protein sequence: CASSFTGGLLNTGELFF.